This T cell receptor (beta chain) is drawn from a study of blood T cell repertoires in COVID-19. Overall study: PBMCs, B-cell-depleted T cells, or T cells provided the cDNA or gDNA that made up the material.

The CDR3 consists of 15 residues. V shed 3 bases and J 0 bases; nucleotides not matched to a gene: 4. Germline CDR1 DFQATT, CDR2 SNEGSKA (reference sequence). The assay was immunoSEQ multiplex PCR, and TCRdb's table has in-frame clones only and misses some. The sample carries about 65,000 clones, about 94% recorded once. The clonotype was recovered from a man in his 70s with active COVID-19. The chain employs TRBV20-1 and TRBJ2-3, with TRBD1 matching over 9 bases. The sample consisted of peripheral blood. CDR3 amino acids: CSASRTGVSTDTQYF. The CDR3 DNA reads TGCAGTGCTAGTAGGACAGGGGTTAGCACAGATACGCAGTATTTT.